These 32 T cell receptor beta chains were sequenced from one sample in a study of regulatory T cells in long-lasting Graves disease. Assembly of TCR beta libraries relied on iRepertoire HTBI primers together with Arm-PCR of CDR3 regions. One entry per CDR3 protein results from TCRdb running MiXCR on the multiplex PCR reads. The sample carries 300,000 to 350,000 distinct CDR3 sequences, about 20% recorded once. Stated time point: persistent/refractory GD, antithyroid drugs over 5 years with positive TRAb. PBMC-derived RNA was used for the TCR library. The input for sequencing was peripheral blood mononuclear cells (PBMCs), taken when the disease was refractory, from a patient treated with antithyroid drugs. These receptors all stem from a female donor with Graves disease.

This clonotype was found many times. The chain uses TRBV12-3 or TRBV12-4 and TRBJ1-1; possibly TRBD1 for D (5 bases). The CDR3 runs 12 residues. V shed 10 bases and J shed 5 bases, with 14 bases lying between them. The CDR3: CATLRGRTEAFF. The CDR3 DNA is TGTGCCACCCTAAGGGGCCGGACTGAAGCTTTCTTT.

This clonotype showed up just a few times. The chain uses TRBV5-6 and TRBJ1-2; 10 nucleotides line up with TRBD1. The germline V gene encodes CDR1 SGHDT and CDR2 YYEEEE. With 4 bases clipped from V and 8 bases from J, the junction kept 5 bases outside the gene matches. The CDR3 is 13 residues long. CDR3 protein: CASSKDRGRGYTF. As DNA, the CDR3 is TGTGCCAGCAGCAAAGACAGGGGGCGCGGCTACACCTTC.

This clonotype was picked up many times. The chain has TRBV7-9 and TRBJ2-2; D call uncertain. This CDR3 spans 14 amino acids. Trimming removed 1 base from V and 6 bases from J, with 9 bases in between. In germline, CDR1 is SEHNR, CDR2 FQNEAQ (reference sequence). CDR3: CASSLEAQAGELFF. The CDR3 bases are TGTGCCAGCAGCTTAGAAGCCCAAGCCGGGGAGCTGTTTTTT.

This clonotype was seen only a few times. V and J are TRBV20-1 and TRBJ1-5, with D perhaps matching TRBD1 (5 bases). The germline gives CDR1 DFQATT, CDR2 SNEGSKA (reference sequence). Between the trimmed V and J ends, which lost 3 bases and 2 bases, there was a span of 8 bases. The CDR3 contains 13 residues. CDR3 region: CSASKGGNQPQHF. In nucleotides, the CDR3 is TGCAGTGCTAGTAAAGGGGGCAATCAGCCCCAGCATTTT.

The chain links TRBV7-9 to TRBJ1-4, with D possibly being TRBD1 (6 bases). Trimming took 3 bases from V and 8 from J, leaving 13 bases between them. The CDR3 length is 14 residues. Per the germline V gene, CDR1 is SEHNR and CDR2 is FQNEAQ (reference sequence). Written as DNA, the CDR3 is TGTGCCAGCAGCTTCAGGGGTCGGAGGGAAAAACTGTTTTTT. This encodes CASSFRGRREKLFF.

This chain links TRBV5-1 with TRBJ2-1; tentatively, D is TRBD2 (6 bases). The germline gives CDR1 SGHRS, CDR2 YFSETQ. CDR3 size: 16 residues. The V end lost 0 bases, the J end lost 1 base, and 11 bases lay between the germline ends. The CDR3 loop reads CASSLVVGGSYNEQFF. In DNA form, the CDR3 reads TGCGCCAGCAGCTTGGTAGTGGGGGGATCCTACAATGAGCAGTTCTTC. Full variable domain (remainder filled in from reference TRBV5-1 and TRBJ2-1): KAGVTQTPRYLIKTRGQQVTLSCSPISGHRSVSWYQQTPGQGLQFLFEYFSETQRNKGNFPGRFSGRQFSNSRSEMNVSTLELGDSALYLCASSLVVGGSYNEQFFGPGTRLTVL.

This clonotype came up many times. V gene TRBV5-4 combines with J gene TRBJ2-5; TRBD2 agrees at 10 bases. This CDR3 is 15 amino acids long. Germline CDR1 SGHNT, CDR2 YYREEE (reference sequence). V trimming: 1 base; J trimming: 3 bases; junction bases outside the gene matches: 3. This CDR3 is CASSLRLAGEETQYF. The CDR3 region has the DNA TGTGCCAGCAGCTTGCGGCTAGCGGGAGAAGAGACCCAGTACTTC.

This clonotype was recorded a few times. The CDR3 here is CASSLIKDTEAFF. CDR3 DNA sequence: TGTGCCAGCAGCCTTATCAAGGACACTGAAGCTTTCTTT. The V and J genes are TRBV7-8 and TRBJ1-1, with D unclear. The CDR3 length is 13 residues. Trimming cost V 5 bases and J 3 bases, with 10 bases left between them. Germline-derived CDR1 and CDR2 are SGHVS and FQNEAQ.

This clonotype was found once. A much larger clone differs from this one at a single base, so this may be a read error. The chain has TRBV28 and TRBJ2-5; TRBD2 is a possible D gene (5 bases). CDR1 and CDR2 (germline): MDHEN, SYDVKM. CDR3 length: 15 amino acids. The CDR3 nucleotides are TGTGCCAGCAGCCCTCCTCGGGGTAGCTCAGAGACCCATTACTTC. The encoded protein is CASSPPRGSSETHYF.

On this clonotype: A clone one base away is much larger, so this may be a read error. The V gene is TRBV28, the J gene TRBJ2-7; D ambiguous. Trimming took off 4 bases at V and 5 bases at J, with 12 bases between the two ends. This CDR3 has 13 residues. Germline V gene data show CDR1 as MDHEN and CDR2 as SYDVKM. Here the CDR3 DNA reads TGTGCCAGCAGTTCTCCCCCTCTCGACGAGCAGTACTTC. It specifies CASSSPPLDEQYF. The complete variable domain, with remaining parts taken from reference TRBV28 and TRBJ2-7, reads DVKVTQSSRYLVKRTGEKVFLECVQDMDHENMFWYRQDPGLGLRLIYFSYDVKMKEKGDIPEGYSVSREKKERFSLILESASTNQTSMYLCASSSPPLDEQYFGPGTRLTVT.

This clonotype was counted many times. The chain uses TRBV20-1 and TRBJ2-7; D assignment may be TRBD1 or TRBD2 (6 bases each). Germline-derived CDR1 and CDR2 are DFQATT and SNEGSKA (reference sequence). Trimming removed 5 bases from V and 4 bases from J, with 15 bases in between. This CDR3 has 13 amino acids. CDR3 in amino acids: CSARRGAAYEQYF. CDR3 nucleotides: TGCAGTGCTCGGAGGGGGGCGGCTTACGAGCAGTACTTC.

This clonotype was seen more than once but under ten times. The CDR3 region has the DNA TGCGCCAGCAGCCTGACGACAGGGCGACAATACGAGCAGTACTTC. As protein: CASSLTTGRQYEQYF. The rearrangement links TRBV4-1 to TRBJ2-7; TRBD1 matches 7 bases. This CDR3 has 15 residues. V lost 4 bases and J lost 4; bases outside the gene matches: 10. In germline, CDR1 is MGHRA, CDR2 YSYEKL.

In its sample, this clonotype was seen once. The chain joins TRBV10-3 to TRBJ2-7; tentatively, D is TRBD1 (6 bases). This CDR3 comprises 15 residues. Trimming removed 6 bases from V and 3 bases from J, with 18 bases in between. The germline gives CDR1 ENHRY, CDR2 SYGVKD. The CDR3 here is CAIRKHSDSIYEQYF. The CDR3, as DNA: TGTGCCATCAGGAAGCACTCGGACAGTATCTACGAGCAGTACTTC.

The V gene is TRBV9, the J gene TRBJ2-1, with 7 bases that match TRBD1. The V gene's germline CDR1 is SGDLS and CDR2 YYNGEE. The CDR3 is 14 residues long. V lost 4 bases and J lost 2; bases outside the gene matches: 3. In DNA form, the CDR3 reads TGTGCCAGCAGCTCGACAGGGACCTACAATGAGCAGTTCTTC. As protein: CASSSTGTYNEQFF.

Points on this clonotype: A read error may produce the germline difference seen at one junction end. The chain carries TRBV15 and TRBJ1-6, with TRBD1 as a possible D gene (5 bases). The V gene's germline CDR1 is LNHNV and CDR2 YYDKDF (reference sequence). The CDR3 runs to 15 residues. For the CDR3, the DNA is TGTGTCACCAGCAGAGGAGGGACCAAAAATTCACCCCTCCACTTT. Protein product: CVTSRGGTKNSPLHF.

This clonotype was recorded a few times. The chain combines TRBV6-1 with TRBJ2-2; 9 bases align to TRBD2. After removal of 2 bases from V and 3 bases from J, the junction contained 13 bases not matched to a gene. Germline CDR1 MNHNS, CDR2 SASEGT. The CDR3 is 19 residues long. Written as DNA, the CDR3 is TGTGCCAGCAGTGAATTTGCGGGAGGGCCGTATGTGGACACCGGGGAGCTGTTTTTT. Translation: CASSEFAGGPYVDTGELFF.

As to this clonotype: The junction shows a germline mismatch at one end, possibly a read error. This CDR3 reads CAGSLTLAGDNSPLHF. The CDR3 DNA follows: TGTGCCGGCAGTTTAACCTTAGCAGGGGATAATTCACCCCTCCACTTT. V usage is TRBV27 and J usage is TRBJ1-6; possible D gene TRBD1, 6 bases. Germline V lookup: CDR1 MNHEY, CDR2 SMNVEV (reference sequence). The CDR3 runs to 16 residues.

This clonotype was recorded many times. This chain connects TRBV4-1 to TRBJ2-5; 8 bases are shared with TRBD1. V dropped 2 bases and J dropped 5; count of bases not matched to a gene: 10. This CDR3 contains 16 residues. Germline CDR1 MGHRA, CDR2 YSYEKL. The CDR3 nucleotides read TGCGCCAGCAGCCAACATTGGACAGGGACGTCGGAGACCCAGTACTTC. Encoded protein: CASSQHWTGTSETQYF.

At least ten counts were recorded for this clonotype. The V gene is TRBV27, the J gene TRBJ2-5, with 8 bases matching TRBD1. This CDR3 is 14 amino acids long. V dropped 7 bases and J dropped 5; count of bases not matched to a gene: 9. Germline values: CDR1 MNHEY, CDR2 SMNVEV (reference sequence). The CDR3: CASTHRGRAETQYF. In DNA, the CDR3 is TGTGCCAGCACCCACAGGGGGAGAGCTGAGACCCAGTACTTC.

The chain uses TRBV6-2 or TRBV6-3 and TRBJ2-7; 16 nucleotides match TRBD2. The length of the CDR3 is 15 residues. V dropped 6 bases and J dropped 6; count of bases not matched to a gene: 5. CDR1 and CDR2 from the germline V gene are MNHEY and SVGEGT. This chain's CDR3 is CASSQGLAGGREQYF. Here the CDR3 DNA reads TGTGCCAGCAGCCAGGGACTAGCGGGAGGGCGCGAGCAGTACTTC.

This clonotype was recorded many times. The junction does not match germline at one end; this may be a read error. J is TRBJ2-5 and V is TRBV28; a possible D gene is TRBD1 (6 bases). Germline-derived CDR1 and CDR2 are MDHEN and SYDVKM. This CDR3 region has 14 residues. The CDR3 bases are TGTGCCAGCAGTGGCCAGGGGATTGAAGAGACCCGGTACTTC. Residues: CASSGQGIEETRYF.

The V gene is TRBV18, the J gene TRBJ1-1; D possibly corresponds to TRBD1 (5 bases). Germline assignment: CDR1 KGHSH and CDR2 LQKENI. This CDR3 is built from 15 residues. V lost 0 bases and J lost 1, with 9 bases in between. The CDR3 spells CASSPPTASNTEAFF. For the CDR3, the DNA is TGTGCCAGCTCACCACCGACAGCCTCGAACACTGAAGCTTTCTTT.

The CDR3 here is CASSPTAGTGGHEQYF. The CDR3 DNA is TGTGCCAGCAGCCCGACCGCCGGGACAGGGGGCCACGAGCAGTACTTC. The rearrangement links TRBV6-2 or TRBV6-3 to TRBJ2-7; TRBD1 aligns across 12 bases. CDR3 length: 16 amino acids. Germline CDR1 MNHEY, CDR2 SVGEGT. Losses at the gene ends were 6 bases for V and 5 bases for J; bases not matched to a gene: 11.

To note about this clonotype: A junction boundary mismatches the germline segment, possibly from a read error. The chain links TRBV11-3 to TRBJ1-1, with 9 positions matching TRBD1. This CDR3 comprises 16 residues. CDR1 and CDR2 from the germline V gene are SGHNT and YENEEA. CDR3 in amino acids: CASRALGTGPNTEASF. As DNA, the CDR3 is TGTGCCAGCAGGGCGTTAGGGACAGGGCCGAACACTGAAGCTTCCTTT.

CDR3 nucleotide sequence: TGTGCCAGCAGCCCTAAGCTGAGCACAGATACGCAGTATTTT. Translation gives CASSPKLSTDTQYF. The chain carries TRBV7-2 and TRBJ2-3; D uncertain. Germline CDR1 is SGHTA and CDR2 is FQGNSA. V shed 5 bases and J shed 0 bases, with 9 bases lying between them. The CDR3 totals 14 residues.

This clonotype was detected many times. The rearrangement joins TRBV28 to TRBJ1-1; TRBD1 matches 9 bases. Germline CDR1 MDHEN, CDR2 SYDVKM. This CDR3 has 11 residues. J lost 11 bases, V lost 6 bases, and 4 bases had no gene match. The CDR3 spells CASRRGQGAFF. CDR3 coding DNA: TGTGCCAGCAGGCGGGGACAGGGTGCTTTCTTT.

A word on this clonotype: Just one base apart from a much larger clone, this may be a read error. The J gene is TRBJ1-6, the V gene TRBV5-6, with D possibly matching TRBD1 (6 bases). The CDR3 has 14 residues. Looked up from germline, CDR1 is SGHDT and CDR2 is YYEEEE. The CDR3 DNA reads TGTGCCGGCAGCTTTGGGACACCAAATTCACCCCTCCACTTT. Its protein is CAGSFGTPNSPLHF.

Turning to this clonotype: The junction departs from germline at one end; a sequencing error may be responsible. The chain combines TRBV5-4 with TRBJ1-2; 9 bases fit TRBD1. The germline V gene encodes CDR1 SGHNT and CDR2 YYREEE (reference sequence). This CDR3 contains 17 residues. The CDR3 spells CASSPGVPGQGNYGYTF. The CDR3 coding sequence is TGTGCCAGCAGCCCCGGGGTCCCTGGACAGGGGAACTATGGCTATACCTTC.

On this clonotype: It may be a read error: a sequence one base away is much more abundant. The chain recombines TRBV20-1 with TRBJ1-1, with a tentative D call TRBD1 (5 bases). The CDR3 has 11 residues. CDR1 and CDR2 (germline): DFQATT, SNEGSKA (reference sequence). CDR3 loop: CGTPGGTEAFF. Here the CDR3 DNA reads TGCGGTACTCCTGGGGGGACTGAAGCTTTCTTT.

As to this clonotype: A single base separates this from a much larger clone, so it may be a read error. The chain recombines TRBV6-1 with TRBJ2-5; no clear D gene. This CDR3 has 15 amino acids. Germline V gene sequence: CDR1 MNHNS, CDR2 SASEGT. In nucleotides, the CDR3 is TGTGCCAGCAATGAACCTAATTGGGATTCGGGGACCCAGTACTTC. Protein sequence: CASNEPNWDSGTQYF.

This clonotype was found many times. The V and J genes are TRBV29-1 and TRBJ1-1, with D uncertain. The CDR3 is made up of 11 amino acids. V shed 6 bases and J shed 9 bases, with 14 bases lying between them. Per germline, CDR1 SQVTM and CDR2 ANQGSEA. Here the CDR3 reads CSVGSGIQAFF. CDR3 nucleotide sequence: TGCAGCGTAGGGAGTGGGATTCAAGCTTTCTTT. Drawing the rest from reference TRBV29-1 and TRBJ1-1, the complete variable domain is SAVISQKPSRDICQRGTSLTIQCQVDSQVTMMFWYRQQPGQSLTLIATANQGSEATYESGFVIDKFPISRPNLTFSTLTVSNMSPEDSSIYLCSVGSGIQAFFGQGTRLTVV.

This clonotype occurred a few times. V gene TRBV19 combines with J gene TRBJ1-1; tentative D call: TRBD1 (6 bases). There are 14 residues in the CDR3. V lost 7 bases, J lost 1 base, and 13 bases lay in between. Per the germline V gene, CDR1 is LNHDA and CDR2 is SQIVND (reference sequence). This CDR3 is CASNPGHRNTEAFF. CDR3 in DNA: TGTGCCAGTAACCCGGGACACCGGAACACTGAAGCTTTCTTT.